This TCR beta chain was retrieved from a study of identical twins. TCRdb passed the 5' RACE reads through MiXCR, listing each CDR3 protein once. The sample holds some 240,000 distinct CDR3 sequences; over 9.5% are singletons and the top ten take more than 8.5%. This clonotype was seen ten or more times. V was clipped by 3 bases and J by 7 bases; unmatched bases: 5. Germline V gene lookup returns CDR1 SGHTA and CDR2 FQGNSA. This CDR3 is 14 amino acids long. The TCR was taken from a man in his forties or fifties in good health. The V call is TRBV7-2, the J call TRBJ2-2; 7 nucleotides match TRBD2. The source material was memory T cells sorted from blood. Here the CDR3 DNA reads TGTGCCAGCAGCTTGGGACTAATCGGCGGGGAGCTGTTTTTT. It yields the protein CASSLGLIGGELFF.